This TCR beta chain was documented in a study of T-cell reconstitution after alpha-beta-depleted transplantation in children. Germline values: CDR1 MNHEY, CDR2 SMNVEV (reference sequence). The CDR3 is 15 residues long. Trimming took 6 bases from V and 2 from J, leaving 14 bases between them. Unique molecular identifiers were incorporated during preparation of the TCRbeta library. TCRdb fed the PCR reads into MiXCR, producing one record per CDR3 protein. The data show 380,000 or so distinct CDR3 sequences, with less than 15% seen just once and roughly 4.3% held by the top ten. The starting material was PBMCs, obtained from the stem cell graft. The chain has TRBV27 and TRBJ1-5, with unresolved D. This clonotype was obtained from a human donor who donated a stem cell graft to a child with Fanconi anemia. The CDR3 coding sequence is TGTGCCAGCAGAGTTTCGCCCGGGGGCAATCAGCCCCAGCATTTT. It translates to CASRVSPGGNQPQHF.